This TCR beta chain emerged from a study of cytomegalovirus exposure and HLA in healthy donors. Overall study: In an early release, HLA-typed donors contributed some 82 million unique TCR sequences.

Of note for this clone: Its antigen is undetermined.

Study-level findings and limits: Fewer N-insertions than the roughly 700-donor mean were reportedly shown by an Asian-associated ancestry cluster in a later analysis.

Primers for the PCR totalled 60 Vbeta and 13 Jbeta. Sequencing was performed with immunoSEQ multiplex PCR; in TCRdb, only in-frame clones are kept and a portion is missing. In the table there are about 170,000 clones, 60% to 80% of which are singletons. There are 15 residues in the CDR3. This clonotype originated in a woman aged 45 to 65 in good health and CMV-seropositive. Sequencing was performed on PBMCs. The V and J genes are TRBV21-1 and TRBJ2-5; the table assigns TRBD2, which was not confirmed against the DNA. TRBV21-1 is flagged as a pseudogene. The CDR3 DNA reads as TGTGCCAGCAGCAAATGGCGGGAGGGACAAGAGACCCAGTACTTC. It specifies CASSKWREGQETQYF.